The clone carrying this T cell receptor beta chain was observed once. The data were obtained in a study of shared T cell receptors in the human thymus. The protocol was immunoSEQ multiplex PCR, while the TCRdb copy is restricted to in-frame clones and leaves out a portion. The data contain about 660,000 clones, roughly 90% of them singletons. CDR3 length equals 15 residues. Germline V gene data show CDR1 as SGHDN and CDR2 as FVKESK. V dropped 5 bases and J dropped 0 bases, with 14 bases sitting between them. These data also formed part of another study, on human thymus T cells. As that study records: Both thymic and peripheral blood repertoires showed apparently biased V and J usage.

The genes are TRBV14 and TRBJ2-7, with TRBD1 as a possible D gene (5 bases). This receptor was taken from a boy younger than two with a congenital heart defect. What was sequenced was thymocytes. The CDR3 is CASSDQGRGSYEQYF. The CDR3 nucleotides are TGTGCCAGCAGCGACCAGGGTAGGGGCTCCTACGAGCAGTACTTC.